This TCR beta chain was sequenced in a study of blood T cell repertoires in COVID-19. CDR3 length: 16 residues. CDR1 and CDR2 from the germline V gene are ENHRY and SYGVKD. Trimming took 10 bases from V and 6 from J, leaving 27 bases between them. How the authors handled the data: Reference gene primer amplification yielded estimated nucleated cell counts. The table came from immunoSEQ multiplex PCR; TCRdb's copy has only in-frame clones and leaves some out. Clone size and the V and J calls come from that table; the DNA yielded D and trimming. The table records about 120,000 clones, roughly 90% of them present only once.

V gene TRBV10-3 combines with J gene TRBJ1-1; D is ambiguous. Sequenced: peripheral blood. This TCR derives from a man in his 70s who had recovered from COVID-19. CDR3 bases: TGTGCCACCGTTTACCAACCTACCAATACGGTGGCTGAAGCTTTCTTT. Protein: CATVYQPTNTVAEAFF.